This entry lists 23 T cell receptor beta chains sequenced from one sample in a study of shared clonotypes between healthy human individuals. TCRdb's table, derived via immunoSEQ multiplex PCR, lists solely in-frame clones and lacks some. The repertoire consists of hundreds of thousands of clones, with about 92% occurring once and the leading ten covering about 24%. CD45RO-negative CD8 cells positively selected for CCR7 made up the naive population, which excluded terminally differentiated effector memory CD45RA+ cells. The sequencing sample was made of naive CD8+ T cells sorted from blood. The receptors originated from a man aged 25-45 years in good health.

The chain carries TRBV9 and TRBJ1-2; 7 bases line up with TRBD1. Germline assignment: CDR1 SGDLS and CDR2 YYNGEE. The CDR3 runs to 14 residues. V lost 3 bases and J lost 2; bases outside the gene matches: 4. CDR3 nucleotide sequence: TGTGCCAGCAGCGGCTTGACAGGGAACTATGGCTACACCTTC. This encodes CASSGLTGNYGYTF.

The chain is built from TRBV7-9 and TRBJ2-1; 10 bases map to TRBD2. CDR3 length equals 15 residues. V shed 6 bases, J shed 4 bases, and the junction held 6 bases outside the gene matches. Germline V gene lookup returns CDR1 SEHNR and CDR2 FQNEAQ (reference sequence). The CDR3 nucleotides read TGTGCCAGCAGTCCCACTAGCGGGGAATACAATGAGCAGTTCTTC. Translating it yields CASSPTSGEYNEQFF.

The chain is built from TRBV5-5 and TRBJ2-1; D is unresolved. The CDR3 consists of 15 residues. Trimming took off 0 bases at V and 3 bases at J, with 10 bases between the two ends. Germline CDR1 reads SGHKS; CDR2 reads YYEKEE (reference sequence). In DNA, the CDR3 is TGTGCCAGCAGCTTGGAGGCAGCTAGCTACAATGAGCAGTTCTTC. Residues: CASSLEAASYNEQFF.

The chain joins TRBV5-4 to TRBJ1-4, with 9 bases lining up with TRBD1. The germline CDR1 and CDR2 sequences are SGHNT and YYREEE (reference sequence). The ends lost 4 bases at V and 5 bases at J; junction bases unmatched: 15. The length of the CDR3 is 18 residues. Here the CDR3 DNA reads TGTGCCAGCAGCCACTGGGACTCGGGACAGGGACGGAATGAAAAACTGTTTTTT. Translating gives CASSHWDSGQGRNEKLFF.

CDR3 nucleotides: TGCGCCTGCTCGGGGACTACCGCCTCTGGGGCCAACGTCCTGACTTTC. Its translation is CACSGTTASGANVLTF. The chain recombines TRBV5-1 with TRBJ2-6, with 7 bases lining up with TRBD2. V was clipped by 10 bases and J by 0 bases; unmatched bases: 10. The CDR3 is made up of 16 amino acids. CDR1 is SGHRS, CDR2 YFSETQ, per germline. The whole variable domain, filled in from reference TRBV5-1 and TRBJ2-6, reads KAGVTQTPRYLIKTRGQQVTLSCSPISGHRSVSWYQQTPGQGLQFLFEYFSETQRNKGNFPGRFSGRQFSNSRSEMNVSTLELGDSALYLCACSGTTASGANVLTFGAGSRLTVL.

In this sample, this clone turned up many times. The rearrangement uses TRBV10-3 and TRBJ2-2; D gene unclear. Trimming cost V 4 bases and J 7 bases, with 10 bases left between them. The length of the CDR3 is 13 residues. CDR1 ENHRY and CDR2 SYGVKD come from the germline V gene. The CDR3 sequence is CAISAGNGGELFF. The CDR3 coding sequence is TGTGCCATCAGTGCCGGTAACGGCGGGGAGCTGTTTTTT.

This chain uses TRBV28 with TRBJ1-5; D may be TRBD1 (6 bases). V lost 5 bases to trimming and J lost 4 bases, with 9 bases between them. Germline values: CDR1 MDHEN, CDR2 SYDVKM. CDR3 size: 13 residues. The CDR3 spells CASSNRVNQPQHF. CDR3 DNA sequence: TGTGCCAGCAGTAACAGGGTGAATCAGCCCCAGCATTTT.

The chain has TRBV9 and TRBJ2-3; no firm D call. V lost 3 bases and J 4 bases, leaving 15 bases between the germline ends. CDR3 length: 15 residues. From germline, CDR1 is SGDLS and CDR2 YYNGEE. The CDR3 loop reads CASSGFFGEPDTQYF. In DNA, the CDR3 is TGTGCCAGCAGCGGCTTCTTCGGAGAGCCAGATACGCAGTATTTT.

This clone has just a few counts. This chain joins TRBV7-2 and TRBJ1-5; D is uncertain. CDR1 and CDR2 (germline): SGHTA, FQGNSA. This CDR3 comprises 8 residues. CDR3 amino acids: CENQPQHF. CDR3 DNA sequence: TGTGAAAATCAGCCCCAGCATTTT.

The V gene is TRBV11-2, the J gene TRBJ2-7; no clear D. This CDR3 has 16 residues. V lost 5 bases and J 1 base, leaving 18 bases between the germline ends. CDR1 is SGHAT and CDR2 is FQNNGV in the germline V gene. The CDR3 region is CASSPFPGLPSYEQYF. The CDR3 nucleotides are TGTGCCAGCAGCCCGTTCCCGGGTCTCCCATCCTACGAGCAGTACTTC.

This CDR3 reads CASTPIGGGYNEQFF. The CDR3 DNA reads TGTGCCAGCACCCCAATTGGCGGGGGTTACAATGAGCAGTTCTTC. The chain is built from TRBV6-5 and TRBJ2-1, with 7 bases identical to TRBD2. After removal of 7 bases from V and 4 bases from J, the junction contained 10 bases not matched to a gene. Germline V CDR1 and CDR2: MNHEY, SVGAGI. This CDR3 contains 15 residues.

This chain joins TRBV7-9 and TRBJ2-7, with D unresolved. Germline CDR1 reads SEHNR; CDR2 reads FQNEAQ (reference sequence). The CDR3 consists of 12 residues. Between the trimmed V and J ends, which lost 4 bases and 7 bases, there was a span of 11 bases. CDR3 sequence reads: CASSYILGEQYF. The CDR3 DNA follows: TGTGCCAGCAGCTATATACTGGGAGAGCAGTACTTC.

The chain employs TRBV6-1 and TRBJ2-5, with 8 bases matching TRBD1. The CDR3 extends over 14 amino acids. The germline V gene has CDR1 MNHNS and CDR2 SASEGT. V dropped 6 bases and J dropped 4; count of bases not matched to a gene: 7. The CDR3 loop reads CASRDRVSAETQYF. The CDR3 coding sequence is TGTGCCAGCAGGGACAGGGTGTCGGCAGAGACCCAGTACTTC.

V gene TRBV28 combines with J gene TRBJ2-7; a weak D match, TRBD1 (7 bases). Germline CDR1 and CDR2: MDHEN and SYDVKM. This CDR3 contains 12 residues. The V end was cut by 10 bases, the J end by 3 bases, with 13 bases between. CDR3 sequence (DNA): TGTGCCACCGGCGGGGACAGCTACGAGCAGTACTTC. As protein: CATGGDSYEQYF.

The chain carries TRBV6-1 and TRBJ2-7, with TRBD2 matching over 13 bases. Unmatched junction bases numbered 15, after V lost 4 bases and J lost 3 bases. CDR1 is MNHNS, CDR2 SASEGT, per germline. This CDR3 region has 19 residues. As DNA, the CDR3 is TGTGCCAGCAGTGCTGGACTAGCGGGAGCGGCGGGGGGGCACTACGAGCAGTACTTC. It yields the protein CASSAGLAGAAGGHYEQYF.

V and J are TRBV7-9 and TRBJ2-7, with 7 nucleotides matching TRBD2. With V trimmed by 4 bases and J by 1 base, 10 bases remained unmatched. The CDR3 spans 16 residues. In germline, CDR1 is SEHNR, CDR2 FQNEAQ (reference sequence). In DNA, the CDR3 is TGTGCCAGCAGCTCCTCTACGACTAGCTTTTCCTACGAGCAGTACTTC. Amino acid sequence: CASSSSTTSFSYEQYF. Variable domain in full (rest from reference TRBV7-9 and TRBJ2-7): DTGVSQNPRHKITKRGQNVTFRCDPISEHNRLYWYRQTLGQGPEFLTYFQNEAQLEKSRLLSDRFSAERPKGSFSTLEIQRTEQGDSAMYLCASSSSTTSFSYEQYFGPGTRLTVT.

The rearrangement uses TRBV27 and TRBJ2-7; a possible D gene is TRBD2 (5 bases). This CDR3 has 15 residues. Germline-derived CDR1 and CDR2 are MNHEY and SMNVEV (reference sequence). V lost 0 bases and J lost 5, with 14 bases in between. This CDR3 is CASSLSVGSLHEQYF. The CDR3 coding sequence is TGTGCCAGCAGTTTATCCGTGGGGAGTCTCCACGAGCAGTACTTC.

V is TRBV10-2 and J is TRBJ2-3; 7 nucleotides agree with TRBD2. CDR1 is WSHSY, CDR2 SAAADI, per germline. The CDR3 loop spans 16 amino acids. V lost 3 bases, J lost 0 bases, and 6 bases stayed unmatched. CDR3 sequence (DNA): TGCGCCAGCAGTGACTTGGAGCGGGGTAGCACAGATACGCAGTATTTT. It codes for CASSDLERGSTDTQYF.

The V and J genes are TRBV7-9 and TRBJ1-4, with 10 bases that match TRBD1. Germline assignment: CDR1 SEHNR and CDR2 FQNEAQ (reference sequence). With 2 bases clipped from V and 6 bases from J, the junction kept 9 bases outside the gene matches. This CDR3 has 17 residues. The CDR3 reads CASSLKGQGFLDEKLFF. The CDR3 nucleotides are TGTGCCAGCAGCTTAAAGGGACAGGGGTTCTTAGATGAAAAACTGTTTTTT.

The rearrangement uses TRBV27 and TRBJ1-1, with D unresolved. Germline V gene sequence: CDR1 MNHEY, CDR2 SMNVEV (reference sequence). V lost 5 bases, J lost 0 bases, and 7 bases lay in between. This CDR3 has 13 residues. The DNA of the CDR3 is TGTGCCAGCAGTCCAGAACTGAACACTGAAGCTTTCTTT. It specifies CASSPELNTEAFF.

CDR3 residues: CASSHPTGQGYGYTF. In DNA form, the CDR3 reads TGCGCCAGCAGCCACCCCACAGGGCAGGGCTATGGCTACACCTTC. The chain has TRBV4-1 and TRBJ1-2, with D perhaps TRBD1 (6 bases). Trimming took 3 bases from V and 4 from J, leaving 15 bases between them. The CDR3 is made up of 15 amino acids. CDR1 is MGHRA, CDR2 YSYEKL, per germline.

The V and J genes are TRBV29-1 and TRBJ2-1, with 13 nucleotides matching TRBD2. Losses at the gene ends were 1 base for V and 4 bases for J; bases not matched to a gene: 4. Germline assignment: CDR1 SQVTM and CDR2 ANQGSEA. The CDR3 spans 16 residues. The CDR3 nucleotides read TGCAGCGTTGAAGGGACTAGCGGGAGACTATACAATGAGCAGTTCTTC. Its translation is CSVEGTSGRLYNEQFF.

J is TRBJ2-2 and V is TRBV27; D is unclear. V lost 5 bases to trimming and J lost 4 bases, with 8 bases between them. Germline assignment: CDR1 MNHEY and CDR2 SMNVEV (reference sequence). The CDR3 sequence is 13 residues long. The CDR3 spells CASSIYTTGELFF. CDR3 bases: TGTGCCAGCAGTATCTACACCACCGGGGAGCTGTTTTTT.